This T cell receptor (beta chain) was found in a study of T cell changes during pregnancy in multiple sclerosis (dated by TCRdb to about 2019). Regarding the study in general: In women with multiple sclerosis, the researchers looked at how the T cell repertoire shifted as pregnancy progressed.

The method was the immunoSEQ multiplex PCR assay. As stored in TCRdb, this immuneACCESS dataset retains in-frame rearrangements with V and J assigned. A fraction of the clones does not appear; measured against another copy, unresolved V genes explain less than half of the discrepancy, and the remainder lacks a known reason. The sample table lists 40,000 or so clones, about 88% of them with a count of one. In total, the top ten clones hold approximately 4% of the sample. Only a few counts were recorded for this clone. Its antigen target is currently unknown. The sample holds no much larger clone one base away, and base qualities are not on file. This clonotype was sampled from a female donor with multiple sclerosis, enrolled in a pregnancy study. The specimen was CD8+ T cells from peripheral blood mononuclear cells, collected in the first trimester of pregnancy.

The nucleotide sequence is TGTGCCAGCAGCTTTGGAGTTTCCTACGAGCAGTACTTC. This encodes CASSFGVSYEQYF. The sequence joins TRBV7-9 to TRBJ2-7; no confident D gene assignment can be made. CDR1 and CDR2 are read off the germline V gene (reference sequence) as SEHNR and FQNEAQ. The CDR3 covers 13 residues, taking in both the cysteine and the phenylalanine. The CDR3 DNA has 39 bases and is translated from base 1. A distance of 7 bases separates the germline ends of V and J, which lose 3 bases and 1 base respectively.